This T cell receptor beta chain was recovered during a study of control samples from healthy donors and cancer patients. This clone showed up just a few times. The CDR3 covers 14 residues. The germline V and J ends were trimmed by 2 bases and 6 bases, with 13 bases remaining between them. CDR1 KGHSH and CDR2 LQKENI come from the germline V gene. Assay: immunoSEQ multiplex PCR; the TCRdb copy retains only in-frame clones and omits some. The table lists 100,000 to 150,000 clones, roughly 90% of them singletons. The sequenced material came from blood. The chain couples TRBV18 to TRBJ1-1; D gene uncertain. This clonotype was sampled from a man aged 45-60 years in good health. This CDR3 reads CASSPTLGGAEAFF. The CDR3 nucleotides read TGTGCCAGCTCACCAACCTTAGGCGGTGCTGAAGCTTTCTTT.